A selection of T cell receptor beta chains follows, all from one sample in a study of CD8+ T cells in alopecia areata. Sequenced by immunoSEQ multiplex PCR; TCRdb stores in-frame clones only, minus some. The sample yields just over 30,000 clones, roughly 60% seen once. Sample: NKG2D-high CD8+ T cells sorted from blood. The origin of the receptors is a human donor with alopecia areata. Each CDR3 is given without its conserved first and last residue. Size values are once, few and many counts, or a class for expanded clones, and some rows have none.

J: TRBJ2-1; size: NA; V: TRBV7-8; CDR3: ASSSVLSSYNEQF
J: TRBJ2-1; size: NA; V: TRBV25-1; CDR3: ASSEWDSGRSGQF
J: TRBJ2-7; size: NA; V: TRBV7-6; CDR3: ASSLAGLAGPYEQY
J: TRBJ2-7; size: NA; V: TRBV28; CDR3: ASSLGLAGWYEQY
J: TRBJ2-1; size: NA; V: TRBV7-7; CDR3: ASSLGEVGEQF
J: TRBJ2-2; size: once; V: TRBV30; CDR3: AWRQKGTNTGELF
J: TRBJ1-1; size: medium-sized; V: TRBV15; CDR3: ATSRGPPNTEAF
J: TRBJ1-1; size: NA; V: TRBV20-1; CDR3: SARDGFGAF
J: TRBJ2-1; size: NA; V: TRBV27; CDR3: ASSRPGLAGGPVLNNEQF
J: TRBJ2-5; size: NA; V: TRBV7-9; CDR3: ASSSYQETQY
J: TRBJ1-2; size: NA; V: TRBV14; CDR3: ASSQAGVNYGYT
J: TRBJ2-2; size: NA; V: TRBV11-2; CDR3: ASSRVGEELF
J: TRBJ2-7; size: NA; V: TRBV5-1; CDR3: ASTKLGGPSSYEQY
J: TRBJ2-7; size: NA; V: TRBV7-9; CDR3: ASSLAGQGYEQY
J: TRBJ2-1; size: once; V: TRBV4-3; CDR3: ASSPGTGVENEQF
J: TRBJ2-3; size: NA; V: TRBV7-9; CDR3: ASSPRTGPYTDTQY
J: NA; size: NA; V: TRBV5-6; CDR3: ASSGDLYEQY
J: TRBJ2-5; size: NA; V: TRBV7-2; CDR3: ASSWGLAGVFQETQY